The next 32 T cell receptor beta chains were all read from a single sample in a study of post-analysis software for immune sequencing data. General observations from the study: Included in a set of about 5 TRBV segments more frequent in patients than controls were TRBV5-6, TRBV5-1 and TRBV20-1.

The authors incorporated unique molecular identifiers into the TCR beta cDNA libraries. TCRdb re-analysed the PCR reads in MiXCR, keeping a single row per CDR3 protein. Of approximately 570,000 distinct CDR3 sequences listed, roughly 45% are singletons. No cognate antigen is known for these TCRs. Sequenced sample: blood. The receptor set was obtained from a girl aged 10-17 years with multiple sclerosis.

The CDR3 DNA reads as TGCAGTGCTAGCCCCGGCTATCAGCCCCAGCATTTT. It yields the protein CSASPGYQPQHF. This rearrangement joins TRBV20-1 to TRBJ1-5; D remains unclear. CDR1 and CDR2 (germline): DFQATT, SNEGSKA (reference sequence). The CDR3 length is 12 residues. V was cut by 3 bases and J by 5 bases, with 8 bases left in between.

The chain joins TRBV7-3 to TRBJ2-7; the match to TRBD2 covers 8 bases. This CDR3 contains 16 residues. CDR1 and CDR2 (germline): SGHTA, FQGTGA. The V gene end was trimmed by 0 bases and the J gene end by 2 bases; junction bases not matched to a gene: 6. CDR3 DNA: TGTGCCAGCAGCTTAACGGTAACTAGCGGTGCCTACGAGCAGTACTTC. Its protein is CASSLTVTSGAYEQYF.

In this sample, this clonotype turned up a few times. The chain links TRBV5-1 to TRBJ2-1; no clear D gene. The CDR3 has 11 residues. The germline CDR1 and CDR2 sequences are SGHRS and YFSETQ. Trimming pared 5 bases from V and 7 bases from J, leaving 7 bases between. The CDR3 DNA reads as TGCGCCAGCAGGGTAATAAATGAGCAGTTCTTC. Its translation is CASRVINEQFF.

This rearrangement joins TRBV5-6 to TRBJ2-7, with D perhaps TRBD1 (5 bases). The CDR3 runs to 16 residues. Between the trimmed V and J ends, which lost 4 bases and 2 bases, there was a span of 19 bases. Germline lookup yields CDR1 SGHDT and CDR2 YYEEEE. CDR3 nucleotide sequence: TGTGCCAGCAGCCCCCGAGGCGACAGAAATCCCTACGAGCAGTACTTC. It yields the protein CASSPRGDRNPYEQYF.

The V and J genes are TRBV11-3 and TRBJ2-3; no reliable D call. CDR3 length equals 12 residues. In germline, CDR1 is SGHNT, CDR2 YENEEA. V was trimmed by 7 bases and J by 14 bases, leaving 19 bases between them. The CDR3 loop is CASNLFWARRYF. CDR3 coding DNA: TGTGCCAGCAACCTTTTTTGGGCCAGGCGGTATTTT.

This sequence joins TRBV7-9 and TRBJ1-2; no reliable D call. The CDR3 has 16 residues. Between the trimmed V and J ends, which lost 0 bases and 4 bases, there was a span of 15 bases. Germline V gene sequence: CDR1 SEHNR, CDR2 FQNEAQ (reference sequence). Written as DNA, the CDR3 is TGTGCCAGCAGCTTAGCGTCTGGGTCTGGAACCTATGGCTACACCTTC. This codes for CASSLASGSGTYGYTF.

The chain employs TRBV7-2 and TRBJ1-6; the D is unclear. Germline V gives CDR1 SGHTA, CDR2 FQGNSA. The V gene lost 4 bases and the J gene lost 13 bases, with 11 bases spanning the gap. The CDR3 contains 12 residues. CDR3 residues: CASSSGGTPLHF. The CDR3 coding sequence is TGTGCCAGCAGCTCTGGAGGTACGCCCCTCCACTTT.

The rearrangement joins TRBV6-1 to TRBJ1-5; 10 positions agree with TRBD1. The CDR3 is 17 amino acids. The V segment lost 1 base and the J segment 3 bases; nucleotides outside the gene matches: 6. Germline V gives CDR1 MNHNS, CDR2 SASEGT. The CDR3 is CASSEGWGQGSNQPQHF. The CDR3 region has the DNA TGTGCCAGCAGTGAAGGGTGGGGACAGGGGTCCAATCAGCCCCAGCATTTT.

This clonotype was seen a handful of times. The genes are TRBV9 and TRBJ1-6, with TRBD1 matching over 7 bases. Trimming removed 4 bases from V and 4 bases from J; junction bases left unmatched: 11. This CDR3 region has 17 residues. CDR1 and CDR2 (germline): SGDLS, YYNGEE. CDR3 in DNA: TGTGCCAGCAGCTCCAGACAGGGCCTCTCTTATAATTCACCCCTCCACTTT. Translating it yields CASSSRQGLSYNSPLHF. Full variable domain (remainder filled in from reference TRBV9 and TRBJ1-6): DSGVTQTPKHLITATGQRVTLRCSPRSGDLSVYWYQQSLDQGLQFLIQYYNGEERAKGNILERFSAQQFPDLHSELNLSSLELGDSALYFCASSSRQGLSYNSPLHFGNGTRLTVT.

The chain joins TRBV11-3 to TRBJ2-1; TRBD2 agrees at 10 bases. V was clipped by 8 bases and J by 8 bases; unmatched bases: 9. In germline, CDR1 is SGHNT, CDR2 YENEEA. The CDR3 runs to 14 residues. CDR3 in amino acids: CASRGAGGPHEQFF. The CDR3 bases are TGTGCCAGCCGGGGAGCGGGAGGGCCACATGAGCAGTTCTTC.

This clonotype was seen a few times. The chain carries TRBV13 and TRBJ2-4; tentative D call: TRBD2 (6 bases). The assigned J gene may be wrong: the sequence end matches TRBJ2-7 better. Germline CDR1 and CDR2: PRHDT and FYEKMQ (reference sequence). This CDR3 has 15 amino acids. CDR3 DNA: TGTGCCAGCAGCTTATGGGTGGGAGGTAACCACGAGCAGTACTTC. Residues: CASSLWVGGNHEQYF.

On this clonotype: At one end the junction does not follow the germline gene, possibly because of a read error. The chain is built from TRBV7-9 and TRBJ2-1, with TRBD2 identical over 12 bases. In germline, CDR1 is SEHNR, CDR2 FQNEAQ (reference sequence). This CDR3 has 19 residues. The CDR3 loop reads CASSLRLAGGPGTYNEQFF. For the CDR3, the DNA is TGTGCCAGCAGCTTACGGCTAGCGGGAGGGCCGGGAACCTACAATGAACAGTTCTTC.

This clonotype appeared once. The V call is TRBV29-1, the J call TRBJ1-1; 9 bases map to TRBD1. This CDR3 contains 13 residues. V dropped 5 bases and J dropped 4; count of bases not matched to a gene: 5. The germline V gene has CDR1 SQVTM and CDR2 ANQGSEA. As DNA, the CDR3 is TGCAGCGTTCTACAGGGGGCGGGCACTGAAGCTTTCTTT. It translates to CSVLQGAGTEAFF.

This clonotype was recorded a few times. This CDR3 is CASTSTGGSGDSYNEQFF. In DNA, the CDR3 is TGTGCCAGCACTTCGACAGGGGGATCGGGGGACTCCTACAATGAGCAGTTCTTC. This chain joins TRBV12-3 or TRBV12-4 and TRBJ2-1, with 9 bases aligning to TRBD1. The CDR3 loop spans 18 amino acids. V was clipped by 7 bases and J by 0 bases; unmatched bases: 13.

The chain links TRBV10-3 to TRBJ2-1, with a weak D call TRBD2 (5 bases). Germline CDR1 reads ENHRY; CDR2 reads SYGVKD. Trimming pared 4 bases from V and 0 bases from J, leaving 10 bases between. The CDR3 spans 15 residues. The CDR3 loop is CAISAEVGSYNEQFF. The CDR3 DNA sequence: TGTGCCATCAGTGCGGAGGTCGGCTCCTACAATGAGCAGTTCTTC.

V is TRBV12-3 or TRBV12-4 and J is TRBJ2-7; the D is unclear. This CDR3 comprises 13 residues. V was clipped by 3 bases and J by 3 bases, with 9 bases between them. CDR3 nucleotides: TGTGCCAGCAGTTTCACCGTGGGCTACGAGCAGTACTTC. Translating it yields CASSFTVGYEQYF.

Only a few counts were recorded for this clonotype. This chain connects TRBV6-6 to TRBJ2-7; 8 bases line up with TRBD2. Germline assignment: CDR1 MNHNY and CDR2 SVGAGI (reference sequence). The CDR3 sequence is 15 residues long. J lost 2 bases, V lost 6 bases, and 9 bases had no gene match. The CDR3, as DNA: TGTGCCAGCAGCTCCCTAGCGGGCGGCCCCTACGAGCAGTACTTC. It specifies CASSSLAGGPYEQYF.

The chain carries TRBV12-3 or TRBV12-4 and TRBJ2-3; 7 bases are shared with TRBD2. The CDR3 runs to 14 residues. Losses at the gene ends were 5 bases for V and 4 bases for J; bases not matched to a gene: 6. In nucleotides, the CDR3 is TGTGCCAGCAGTGTGTGGGAGGGTCCAGATACGCAGTATTTT. It yields the protein CASSVWEGPDTQYF.

The chain has TRBV12-3 or TRBV12-4 and TRBJ2-1, with 10 bases that match TRBD1. Losses at the gene ends were 9 bases for V and 2 bases for J; bases not matched to a gene: 10. The CDR3 is 16 residues long. CDR3 sequence (DNA): TGTGCCAGTTTGGATAGGACAGGGGGACCCTACAATGAGCAGTTCTTC. Protein product: CASLDRTGGPYNEQFF.

J is TRBJ2-5 and V is TRBV24-1; TRBD1 might be the D (5 bases). This CDR3 is built from 13 residues. V was clipped by 5 bases and J by 5 bases, with 11 bases between them. The germline V gene encodes CDR1 KGHDR and CDR2 SFDVKD. CDR3 in amino acids: CATSAAGSETQYF. DNA for the CDR3: TGTGCCACCAGTGCGGCAGGGTCGGAGACCCAGTACTTC.

This chain links TRBV3-1 with TRBJ2-1, with 11 bases lining up with TRBD2. With 4 bases clipped from V and 5 bases from J, the junction kept 4 bases outside the gene matches. CDR1 and CDR2 (germline): LGHDT, YNNKEL (reference sequence). The CDR3 loop spans 15 amino acids. CDR3 in DNA: TGTGCCAGCAGCCGGGCTAGCGGGGGGAACAATGAGCAGTTCTTC. Its protein product is CASSRASGGNNEQFF.

The chain links TRBV5-1 to TRBJ2-2; TRBD1 matches at 10 bases. V gave up 1 base and J gave up 2 bases; unmatched junction bases: 5. CDR3 length: 17 residues. The germline CDR1 and CDR2 sequences are SGHRS and YFSETQ. The CDR3 loop is CASSLYGTGANTGELFF. The CDR3 bases are TGCGCCAGCAGCTTGTACGGGACAGGGGCTAACACCGGGGAGCTGTTTTTT.

The rearrangement uses TRBV9 and TRBJ1-1, with D uncertain. The germline gives CDR1 SGDLS, CDR2 YYNGEE. The ends were cut back, 5 bases at V and 1 base at J, with 12 bases in the middle. CDR3 length: 14 residues. The CDR3 coding sequence is TGTGCCAGCAGTGCCCAATGGGGGAACACTGAAGCTTTCTTT. It translates to CASSAQWGNTEAFF.

The chain uses TRBV12-3 or TRBV12-4 and TRBJ2-7; tentatively, D is TRBD2 (5 bases). Trimming shortened V by 6 bases and J by 2 bases, and 20 bases separated the two germline ends. The CDR3 sequence is 16 residues long. Written as DNA, the CDR3 is TGTGCCAGCAGCTCCGTGGGGAGAGCTCCGCCCTACGAGCAGTACTTC. Translated: CASSSVGRAPPYEQYF.

The J gene is TRBJ1-1, the V gene TRBV5-1; possible D gene TRBD1, 5 bases. V lost 7 bases and J lost 4, with 17 bases in between. Germline-derived CDR1 and CDR2 are SGHRS and YFSETQ. The CDR3 totals 14 residues. CDR3 in amino acids: CASALNPGTTEAFF. Here the CDR3 DNA reads TGCGCCAGCGCTCTGAACCCAGGGACCACTGAAGCTTTCTTT.

The gene calls are TRBV7-2 and TRBJ1-2, with a tentative D call TRBD1 (5 bases). This CDR3 region has 13 residues. CDR1 SGHTA and CDR2 FQGNSA come from the germline V gene. The V end lost 5 bases, the J end lost 8 bases, and 15 bases lay between the germline ends. Here the CDR3 DNA reads TGTGCCAGCAGCCTAGAAGGGACGCGGGGCTACACCTTC. Amino acid sequence: CASSLEGTRGYTF.

V and J are TRBV5-1 and TRBJ1-1; D remains unclear. Germline lookup yields CDR1 SGHRS and CDR2 YFSETQ. The CDR3 has 13 amino acids. Trimming pared 1 base from V and 6 bases from J, leaving 10 bases between. The CDR3 region has the DNA TGCGCCAGCAGCTTGAGGGAGGTGGCTGAAGCTTTCTTT. Translated, it gives CASSLREVAEAFF.

The chain has TRBV5-1 and TRBJ2-7, with D maybe TRBD2 (6 bases). Germline V gene sequence: CDR1 SGHRS, CDR2 YFSETQ. This CDR3 contains 15 residues. Trimming stripped 0 bases from V and 3 bases from J, with 13 bases between. The CDR3 sequence: CASSLEIGGNYEQYF. The CDR3 DNA is TGCGCCAGCAGCTTGGAGATCGGCGGGAACTACGAGCAGTACTTC. Based on the CDR3 plus reference TRBV5-1 and TRBJ2-7, the full variable domain is KAGVTQTPRYLIKTRGQQVTLSCSPISGHRSVSWYQQTPGQGLQFLFEYFSETQRNKGNFPGRFSGRQFSNSRSEMNVSTLELGDSALYLCASSLEIGGNYEQYFGPGTRLTVT.

This chain links TRBV6-6 with TRBJ2-1; no clear D. This CDR3 is built from 10 residues. Germline V gives CDR1 MNHNY, CDR2 SVGAGI (reference sequence). V dropped 11 bases and J dropped 7 bases, with 9 bases sitting between them. The CDR3 region has the DNA TGTGCCTTGGGCGCAAATGAGCAGTTCTTC. Translation: CALGANEQFF.

This clonotype was recorded a few times. This rearrangement joins TRBV3-1 to TRBJ1-2; no reliable D call. Looked up from germline, CDR1 is LGHDT and CDR2 is YNNKEL (reference sequence). Trimming cost V 1 base and J 4 bases, with 16 bases left between them. The CDR3 extends over 16 amino acids. The CDR3 spells CASSQGGGLGSYGYTF. DNA for the CDR3: TGTGCCAGCAGCCAAGGCGGAGGCTTGGGGAGCTATGGCTACACCTTC.

The chain recombines TRBV6-1 with TRBJ2-3; 8 bases align to TRBD2. CDR1 is MNHNS and CDR2 is SASEGT in the germline V gene. The CDR3 has 15 amino acids. With V trimmed by 7 bases and J by 4 bases, 10 bases remained unmatched. The CDR3 protein is CASTPGGRLADTQYF. The CDR3 nucleotides are TGTGCCAGCACCCCCGGCGGGAGGTTAGCAGATACGCAGTATTTT.

J is TRBJ2-4 and V is TRBV5-1, with D uncertain. The J call may be faulty, since TRBJ2-7 better matches the DNA end. The CDR3 is 15 residues long. Germline loops: CDR1 SGHRS, CDR2 YFSETQ. This CDR3 reads CASSYLSDRVYEQYF. The DNA of the CDR3 is TGCGCCAGCAGCTATTTGTCGGACCGGGTTTACGAGCAGTACTTC.